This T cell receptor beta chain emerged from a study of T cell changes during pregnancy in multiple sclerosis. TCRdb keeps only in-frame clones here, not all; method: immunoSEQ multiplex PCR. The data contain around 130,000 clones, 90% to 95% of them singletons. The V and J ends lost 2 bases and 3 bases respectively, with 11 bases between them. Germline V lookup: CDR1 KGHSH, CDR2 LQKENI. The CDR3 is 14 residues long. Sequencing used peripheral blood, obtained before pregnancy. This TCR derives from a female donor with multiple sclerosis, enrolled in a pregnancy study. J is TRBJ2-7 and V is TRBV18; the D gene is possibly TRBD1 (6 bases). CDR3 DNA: TGTGCCAGCTCACCAACCGGGACAAGCTACGAGCAGTACTTC. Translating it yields CASSPTGTSYEQYF.